The T cell receptor beta chain under discussion was sequenced for a study of T cells in Graves' hyperthyroidism and ophthalmopathy (dated by TCRdb to between 2018 and 2021). With respect to the entire study: Peripheral blood samples were taken at the time of initial diagnosis, prior to any treatment. TCR V-J signatures able to tell the groups apart were searched for in a discovery cohort of 95 or so patients, of whom fewer than 45 had Graves' ophthalmopathy and around 56 had stable Graves' hyperthyroidism. Prospective prediction of ophthalmopathy was tested in an independent validation cohort of some 20 hyperthyroidism patients and 17 patients who later progressed to ophthalmopathy. For training and testing, the 100 or so patients in the discovery cohort were randomly divided in a 7:3 ratio. The study also compared thyroid tissue and blood T-cell repertoires from more than five Graves' hyperthyroidism patients. Following sampling, methimazole starting at 30 mg daily was given to hyperthyroidism patients, and high-dose intravenous methylprednisolone was given to ophthalmopathy patients. TCR Vbeta CDR3 sequencing of 130 to 150 peripheral blood samples (approximately 44 ophthalmopathy, roughly 74 hyperthyroidism and roughly 17 progressor patients) is reported in the paper. What the work shows at the level of the full study, not this receptor alone: A 13 V-J signature model separated ophthalmopathy from stable hyperthyroidism, with 87.88% sensitivity and roughly 82% specificity in cross-validation and 80%/75% in testing. In validation, the model predicted progression to ophthalmopathy a median of roughly 6.5 months before onset, with roughly 70% sensitivity and about 75% specificity. Sample size was not statistically predetermined, and investigators were not blinded to group allocation. Most expanded thyroid clonotypes (frequency above 0.001) were also detected in blood, suggesting blood repertoires may reflect thyroid immune responses.

Stable Graves' hyperthyroidism was defined as no progression to ophthalmopathy during 18 months of follow-up. Hyperthyroidism patients were aged 18 to 65 years and newly diagnosed, with disease duration of less than 2 months. Patients with uncontrolled infections, other autoimmune diseases, pregnancy or lactation were excluded. Clinical symptoms, serum thyroxine and TRAb, thyroid ultrasound, and orbital computed tomography formed the basis for the diagnoses. PBMCs were separated from under 11 ml of fresh peripheral blood using Ficoll-Paque density gradient centrifugation. Total RNA was extracted with Trizol reagent, and quality was checked on an Agilent 2100 Bioanalyzer. This clonotype showed up many times. Its antigen specificity is not known. No base qualities exist here, and no much larger clone lies one base off it. V is reduced by 6 bases and J by 1 base, leaving a spacing of 16 bases between them. CDR1 MNHEY and CDR2 SVGEGT are derived from the germline V gene. The CDR3, from cysteine to phenylalanine, totals 16 residues. Kept here is only the CDR3 DNA, which spans 48 bases and is read in frame from base 1.

TCR beta CDR3 regions were amplified from RNA transcripts. A first-round RT-PCR of the TCR CDR3 used the HTBI primer set with the Qiagen OneStep RT-PCR kit. Libraries were constructed in a second round of multiplex PCR, after which size selection and purification were carried out. Sequencing of the libraries was done on an Illumina HiSeq2000 using paired-end 100 bp reads. As for how the authors treated the data: SOAPnuke was used to process the raw data, with reads discarded if the reads contained adapters or uncalled bases, had a mean Phred below 15, or lacked an exact constant-primer or identifier match. COPE v1.2.5 was used to merge high-quality paired reads, and clonotypes were defined as unique nucleotide sequences. Clonotypes were aligned to IMGT TRBV, TRBD and TRBJ reference segments using MiTCR v1.1. The analysis included only V-J combinations with a frequency above 0.0001, which together covered over 98% of the repertoires. A TCS score was defined as the ratio between F50 (clonal expansion) and ExV (chaos), using BLOSUM62-based TCRdist between CDR3 peptides within each V-J. Welch's t-statistics and random forest reduced just over 500 V-J features to under 15, which were used in a naive Bayes classifier (R e1071). Using fastp at Q25 and MiXCR, TCRdb reprocessed the public reads and kept productive beta chains. Every distinct CDR3 protein forms one entry, paired with its most common genes and DNA. These V and J calls originate from TCRdb's pipeline instead of the authors' own analysis. In this sample the table shows approximately 600,000 distinct CDR3 sequences, under 20% of which occur a single time. The ten largest clones add up to 3% to 4% of the sample.

The receptor's source is a woman aged 25 to 39 with Graves' hyperthyroidism. The sample taken for sequencing was blood. This chain is built from TRBV6-2 or TRBV6-3 and TRBJ2-1, and TRBD1 may be the D gene, going by 6 matching bases. The CDR3 reads as follows: CASRTGQPLSYNEQFF. The sequenced DNA is TGTGCCAGCAGAACCGGACAGCCTTTATCCTACAATGAGCAGTTCTTC.